Listed below are T cell receptor beta chains from one sample, sequenced in a study of blood T cell repertoires in COVID-19. Profiling relied on immunoSEQ multiplex PCR, and the TCRdb table lists in-frame clones only, not all of them. The sample comprises fewer than 60,000 clones, around 84% of which are singletons, and 6% to 9% rests with the top ten. Input material: peripheral blood. These TCRs come from a human donor in a cohort sampled during active COVID-19. Each CDR3 is given with its conserved first and last residue. A D gene is named only where the DNA matches it firmly. Clone size is given for some rows only: seen once, a few or many times, or a class if the clone is expanded.

size,D,V,J,CDR3,DNA
-,TRBD2,TRBV27,TRBJ2-1,CASSPRTSGSGNEQFF,TGTGCCAGCAGTCCCCGGACTAGCGGGAGTGGCAATGAGCAGTTCTTC
-,TRBD1,TRBV5-1,TRBJ2-7,CASSSIGQGLRSYEQYF,TGCGCCAGCAGCTCGATCGGACAGGGTTTGCGCTCCTACGAGCAGTACTTC
-,TRBD1,TRBV29-1,TRBJ2-3,CSVEGGGGQGPDTQYF,TGCAGCGTTGAAGGAGGGGGCGGACAGGGGCCAGATACGCAGTATTTT
-,-,TRBV24-1,TRBJ2-5,CATSPPEGETQYF,TGTGCCACCAGTCCCCCAGAGGGAGAGACCCAGTACTTC
-,-,TRBV11-1,TRBJ2-1,CASSPGTSTYNEQFF,TGTGCCAGCAGCCCAGGGACATCCACCTACAATGAGCAGTTCTTC
once,-,TRBV30,TRBJ2-7,CAWRGTTYEQYF,TGTGCCTGGAGGGGGACAACCTACGAGCAGTACTTC
-,-,TRBV28,TRBJ2-7,CASTLVFRGTSYEQYF,TGTGCCAGCACACTGGTCTTTAGGGGGACCTCCTACGAGCAGTACTTC
once,TRBD1,TRBV16,TRBJ1-5,CASSQSDRVRDQPQHF,TGTGCCAGCAGCCAATCAGACAGGGTAAGGGATCAGCCCCAGCATTTT
-,TRBD2,TRBV4-2,TRBJ2-7,CASSLEASGSYEQYF,TGTGCCAGCAGCCTGGAGGCTAGCGGTTCCTACGAGCAGTACTTC
-,-,TRBV5-6,TRBJ2-5,CASSLEGHPYQETQYF,TGTGCCAGCAGCTTGGAGGGACACCCGTACCAAGAGACCCAGTACTTC
-,TRBD1,TRBV9,TRBJ2-7,CASSVAGQGDEQYF,TGTGCCAGCAGCGTAGCGGGACAGGGAGACGAGCAGTACTTC
-,TRBD1,TRBV10-2,TRBJ1-5,CASGDSSQQPQHF,TGCGCCAGCGGGGACAGTTCGCAACAGCCCCAGCATTTT
-,-,TRBV10-3,TRBJ2-5,CAISESERSETQYF,TGTGCCATCAGTGAGTCTGAGAGGTCAGAGACCCAGTACTTC
-,TRBD1,TRBV6-6,TRBJ1-5,CASSPAGQGALSNQPQHF,TGTGCCAGCAGTCCCGCGGGACAGGGGGCCCTAAGCAATCAGCCCCAGCATTTT
-,-,TRBV2,TRBJ1-1,CASSGPFNTEAFF,TGTGCCAGCAGTGGGCCGTTCAACACTGAAGCTTTCTTT
-,TRBD2,TRBV5-6,TRBJ2-7,CASGGGRSYEQYF,TGTGCCAGCGGCGGCGGGAGAAGTTACGAGCAGTACTTC
once,TRBD1,TRBV10-3,TRBJ1-6,CAIGPQGAGSYNSPLHF,TGTGCCATCGGCCCACAGGGGGCCGGCTCCTATAATTCACCCCTCCACTTT
-,TRBD1,TRBV6-5,TRBJ2-5,CASSFLPGQGDGTQYF,TGTGCCAGCAGTTTCCTACCGGGACAGGGGGACGGGACCCAGTACTTC
once,-,TRBV28,TRBJ2-2,CASSLDRTGELFF,TGTGCCAGCAGTTTAGACAGGACCGGGGAGCTGTTTTTT
-,TRBD2,TRBV15,TRBJ2-1,CATSSADGLAEQFF,TGTGCCACCAGCAGCGCAGACGGACTAGCTGAACAGTTCTTC
-,-,TRBV15,TRBJ2-7,CATSRDLGTYYEQYF,TGTGCCACCAGCAGAGATCTGGGCACCTACTACGAGCAGTACTTC
-,TRBD2,TRBV7-9,TRBJ2-2,CASRAGIDTGELFF,TGTGCCAGCAGAGCGGGAATTGACACCGGGGAGCTGTTTTTT
-,-,TRBV12-3/TRBV12-4,TRBJ1-1,CASSLWSNYEAFF,TGTGCCAGCAGTTTGTGGTCTAACTATGAAGCTTTCTTT
-,TRBD1,TRBV28,TRBJ2-1,CASTTLPGQAHNEQFF,TGTGCCAGCACCACCCTCCCGGGACAGGCCCACAATGAGCAGTTCTTC
-,-,TRBV28,TRBJ1-2,CASSLPQGNYGYTF,TGTGCCAGCAGTTTGCCACAGGGTAACTATGGCTACACCTTC
few,TRBD1,TRBV5-1,TRBJ1-2,CASSLGGQGIDYGYTF,TGCGCCAGCAGCTTGGGGGGACAGGGAATCGACTATGGCTACACCTTC
-,TRBD1,TRBV2,TRBJ1-5,CASSDRQGAFQPQHF,TGTGCCAGCAGTGATAGGCAGGGGGCTTTTCAGCCCCAGCATTTT
-,-,TRBV6-2/TRBV6-3,TRBJ1-1,CASSFKGGNTEAFF,TGTGCCAGCAGTTTCAAAGGGGGAAACACTGAAGCTTTCTTT
-,TRBD1,TRBV28,TRBJ2-7,CASSLLFGQGSYEQYF,TGTGCCAGCAGCCTACTATTCGGACAGGGCTCCTACGAGCAGTACTTC
-,TRBD1,TRBV18,TRBJ1-5,CASSPQGGLDQPQHF,TGTGCCAGCTCCCCTCAAGGGGGCTTAGATCAGCCCCAGCATTTT
-,-,TRBV10-2,TRBJ1-5,CASSQFGTSNQPQHF,TGCGCCAGCAGTCAATTCGGGACAAGCAATCAGCCCCAGCATTTT
-,TRBD1,TRBV29-1,TRBJ2-1,CSAGQVNNEQFF,TGCAGTGCGGGACAGGTTAACAATGAGCAGTTCTTC
-,-,TRBV5-6,TRBJ2-1,CASSPGQLRGEQFF,TGTGCCAGCAGCCCCGGTCAACTCCGCGGTGAGCAGTTCTTC
-,TRBD1,TRBV10-3,TRBJ1-5,CAISEGRGNQPQHF,TGTGCCATCAGTGAGGGCAGGGGGAATCAGCCCCAGCATTTT
-,-,TRBV7-2,TRBJ1-1,CASRRISGEFRNTEAFF,TGTGCCAGCAGAAGAATCTCCGGGGAATTTAGAAACACTGAAGCTTTCTTT
-,-,TRBV20-1,TRBJ2-3,CSACESQGAATQYF,TGCAGTGCTTGTGAAAGCCAGGGCGCCGCTACGCAGTATTTT
-,TRBD1,TRBV10-3,TRBJ1-5,CAISESDRGNQPQHF,TGTGCCATCAGTGAGTCGGACAGGGGCAATCAGCCCCAGCATTTT
-,TRBD1,TRBV24-1,TRBJ2-3,CATGGTGGTDTQYF,TGTGCCACCGGAGGGACAGGGGGGACAGATACGCAGTATTTT
few,TRBD1,TRBV28,TRBJ1-1,CASDETGVGEAFF,TGTGCCAGCGACGAAACAGGGGTGGGTGAAGCTTTCTTT
once,TRBD2,TRBV9,TRBJ2-2,CASSARTSGSNTGELFF,TGTGCCAGCAGCGCTCGGACTAGCGGATCGAACACCGGGGAGCTGTTTTTT
-,TRBD2,TRBV7-9,TRBJ2-1,CASSLAGLAGNEQFF,TGTGCCAGCAGCTTAGCGGGCCTAGCGGGCAATGAGCAGTTCTTC
-,TRBD1,TRBV28,TRBJ1-3,CASSLSGQGPPEHF,TGTGCCAGCAGTTTATCGGGACAGGGGCCCCCCGAGCATTTT
-,-,TRBV15,TRBJ2-7,CATSRAVSYEQYF,TGTGCCACCAGCAGAGCCGTCTCCTACGAGCAGTACTTC
-,-,TRBV5-1,TRBJ2-1,CASSLSSGYNEQFF,TGCGCCAGCAGCTTGAGTAGCGGCTACAATGAGCAGTTCTTC
-,-,TRBV5-1,TRBJ2-1,CASRPSGLPYNEQFF,TGCGCCAGCAGACCCAGCGGGCTTCCCTACAATGAGCAGTTCTTC
-,-,TRBV11-3,TRBJ2-3,CASSLAPSRGADTQYF,TGTGCCAGCAGCTTAGCCCCTTCCAGGGGCGCAGATACGCAGTATTTT
once,TRBD1,TRBV7-9,TRBJ1-2,CASSPGQGNYGYTF,TGTGCCAGCAGCCCCGGACAGGGTAACTATGGCTACACCTTC
-,TRBD1,TRBV3-1/TRBV3-2,TRBJ1-6,CASNRGGQYNSPLHF,TGTGCCAGCAACCGAGGGGGACAGTATAATTCACCCCTCCACTTT
-,TRBD2,TRBV6-2/TRBV6-3,TRBJ2-5,CASSYNHWPLAGDRYQETQYF,TGTGCCAGCAGTTATAACCACTGGCCACTAGCGGGAGATCGGTACCAAGAGACCCAGTACTTC
-,TRBD1,TRBV9,TRBJ1-2,CASSVAWTGDYGYTF,TGTGCCAGCAGCGTAGCTTGGACAGGGGACTATGGCTACACCTTC
-,-,TRBV6-5,TRBJ2-1,CASSYSNNEQFF,TGTGCCAGCAGTTACTCCAACAATGAGCAGTTCTTC
-,-,TRBV5-1,TRBJ2-5,CASSLDSLETQYF,TGCGCCAGCAGCTTGGACAGTCTAGAGACCCAGTACTTC
-,TRBD1,TRBV2,TRBJ1-2,CASSLPGQGARGGYTF,TGTGCCAGCAGCCTGCCGGGACAGGGGGCCCGGGGTGGCTACACCTTC
-,-,TRBV3-1/TRBV3-2,TRBJ1-2,CASSQGCRVPEGGYTF,TGTGCCAGCAGCCAAGGCTGTAGGGTCCCTGAGGGTGGCTACACCTTC
-,TRBD2,TRBV27,TRBJ2-3,CASSLYGLAGEMGVTDTQYF,TGTGCCAGCAGTTTATACGGACTAGCGGGAGAGATGGGGGTCACAGATACGCAGTATTTT
once,-,TRBV19,TRBJ1-4,CASSTGGSGEKLFF,TGTGCCAGTAGCACGGGGGGGTCGGGTGAAAAACTGTTTTTT
-,TRBD1,TRBV23-1,TRBJ2-5,CASSRDRVETQYF,TGCGCCAGCAGCCGGGACAGGGTTGAGACCCAGTACTTC